The 21 T cell receptor beta chains reported below all come from one sample, sequenced in a study of T cells in Graves' hyperthyroidism and ophthalmopathy. It was RNA transcripts that yielded the amplified TCR beta CDR3 regions. During a first-round RT-PCR of the TCR CDR3, the HTBI primer set was used. TCRdb analysed the multiplex PCR reads with MiXCR anew, one entry per CDR3 protein. The profile shows under 400,000 distinct CDR3 sequences, roughly 25% of them singletons. Input material: blood. These receptors all come from a man aged 50-60 years with Graves' hyperthyroidism.

Many counts were recorded for this clonotype. This chain connects TRBV11-3 to TRBJ2-1, with D perhaps TRBD1 (6 bases). V lost 1 base and J lost 8, with 18 bases in between. Germline loops: CDR1 SGHNT, CDR2 YENEEA. This CDR3 has 16 amino acids. CDR3 region: CASSLGGPGRWDEQFF. In nucleotides, the CDR3 is TGTGCCAGCAGCTTAGGGGGGCCAGGGCGATGGGATGAGCAGTTCTTC.

This clonotype was counted ten times or more. This sequence joins TRBV18 and TRBJ1-1, with TRBD1 matching over 8 bases. Germline-derived CDR1 and CDR2 are KGHSH and LQKENI. Trimming took 3 bases from V and 0 from J; bases not matched to a gene: 3. The CDR3 runs to 15 residues. The CDR3 sequence: CASSPGQALNTEAFF. CDR3 nucleotides: TGTGCCAGCTCACCGGGACAGGCCCTGAACACTGAAGCTTTCTTT.

The chain links TRBV12-3 or TRBV12-4 to TRBJ2-2; D might be TRBD1 (5 bases). This CDR3 contains 14 residues. V dropped 2 bases and J dropped 4 bases, with 8 bases sitting between them. CDR3 sequence reads: CASSLLGVTGELFF. CDR3 nucleotide sequence: TGTGCCAGCAGTTTATTAGGGGTCACCGGGGAGCTGTTTTTT.

This clonotype was seen a handful of times. V usage is TRBV29-1 and J usage is TRBJ2-3; a weak D match, TRBD1 (5 bases). Trimming removed 0 bases from V and 2 bases from J, with 12 bases in between. Germline V gene lookup returns CDR1 SQVTM and CDR2 ANQGSEA. CDR3 length: 15 residues. The CDR3 bases are TGCAGCGTTGAAGACCAGGGAAGGGTCACAGATACGCAGTATTTT. Amino acids: CSVEDQGRVTDTQYF.

This clonotype has a count of ten or more. The chain links TRBV28 to TRBJ1-1; 10 nucleotides agree with TRBD1. The CDR3 has 15 amino acids. Germline V gene lookup returns CDR1 MDHEN and CDR2 SYDVKM. V shed 6 bases and J 1 base; nucleotides not matched to a gene: 5. The CDR3 is CASRERDRGNTEAFF. The CDR3 region has the DNA TGTGCCAGCAGGGAAAGGGACAGGGGGAACACTGAAGCTTTCTTT. The full variable domain, completed using reference TRBV28 and TRBJ1-1, is DVKVTQSSRYLVKRTGEKVFLECVQDMDHENMFWYRQDPGLGLRLIYFSYDVKMKEKGDIPEGYSVSREKKERFSLILESASTNQTSMYLCASRERDRGNTEAFFGQGTRLTVV.

This chain links TRBV3-1 with TRBJ2-5; 15 bases fit TRBD2. Germline V lookup: CDR1 LGHDT, CDR2 YNNKEL (reference sequence). The CDR3 covers 20 residues. V shed 4 bases and J 5 bases; nucleotides not matched to a gene: 17. The CDR3 reads CASSPTAGLAGGMTRETQYF. The CDR3 nucleotides are TGTGCCAGCAGCCCCACAGCGGGACTAGCGGGAGGAATGACTAGGGAGACCCAGTACTTC.

This clonotype has more than one count but fewer than ten. J is TRBJ2-5 and V is TRBV7-6, with D possibly matching TRBD1 (5 bases). Per germline, CDR1 SGHVS and CDR2 FNYEAQ. The V gene lost 4 bases and the J gene lost 5 bases, with 11 bases spanning the gap. The CDR3 is 13 residues long. CDR3 bases: TGTGCCAGCAGCTCAGGGATGACGGAGACCCAGTACTTC. This sequence encodes CASSSGMTETQYF.

The DNA for the CDR3 is TGTGCCAGCAGTGAATTTGTCAGGGGAATGGAGACCCAGTACTTC. It yields the protein CASSEFVRGMETQYF. The chain couples TRBV6-1 to TRBJ2-5; weak D call: TRBD1 (6 bases). V was cut by 2 bases and J by 5 bases, with 15 bases left in between. This CDR3 region has 15 residues. Germline lookup yields CDR1 MNHNS and CDR2 SASEGT.

This clonotype was seen repeatedly, ten times or more. The V and J genes are TRBV7-9 and TRBJ2-3, with 9 bases lining up with TRBD2. Germline loops: CDR1 SEHNR, CDR2 FQNEAQ (reference sequence). The CDR3 has 15 amino acids. V lost 5 bases, J lost 0 bases, and 3 bases stayed unmatched. CDR3 DNA sequence: TGTGCCAGCAGCCGACTAGCGGATAGCACAGATACGCAGTATTTT. Encoded protein: CASSRLADSTDTQYF.

The table lists this clonotype with a few counts. The chain has TRBV4-2 and TRBJ2-7; 7 nucleotides line up with TRBD2. CDR1 and CDR2 from the germline V gene are LGHNA and YNFKEQ. The CDR3 covers 14 residues. The V gene end was trimmed by 0 bases and the J gene end by 4 bases; junction bases not matched to a gene: 3. DNA of the CDR3: TGTGCCAGCAGCCAAGAAGGACTAGTATACGAGCAGTACTTC. Its translation: CASSQEGLVYEQYF.

The chain carries TRBV5-6 and TRBJ2-5; 9 nucleotides line up with TRBD2. V dropped 1 base and J dropped 4; count of bases not matched to a gene: 2. This CDR3 spans 14 amino acids. CDR1 is SGHDT, CDR2 YYEEEE, per germline. The CDR3 spells CASSLILAGETQYF. The CDR3 bases are TGTGCCAGCAGCTTGATACTAGCGGGAGAGACCCAGTACTTC. Drawing the rest from reference TRBV5-6 and TRBJ2-5, the complete variable domain is DAGVTQSPTHLIKTRGQQVTLRCSPKSGHDTVSWYQQALGQGPQFIFQYYEEEERQRGNFPDRFSGHQFPNYSSELNVNALLLGDSALYLCASSLILAGETQYFGPGTRLLVL.

The chain has TRBV7-9 and TRBJ1-4; no reliable D call. V was trimmed by 1 base and J by 3 bases, leaving 6 bases between them. Germline V gene data show CDR1 as SEHNR and CDR2 as FQNEAQ (reference sequence). This CDR3 comprises 14 residues. The CDR3 loop reads CASSLGGPNEKLFF. Here the CDR3 DNA reads TGTGCCAGCAGCTTAGGAGGGCCTAATGAAAAACTGTTTTTT.

This chain uses TRBV14 with TRBJ2-5; TRBD2 aligns across 12 bases. Germline assignment: CDR1 SGHDN and CDR2 FVKESK. The CDR3 totals 15 residues. V shed 6 bases, J shed 3 bases, and the junction held 5 bases outside the gene matches. The DNA for the CDR3 is TGTGCCAGCAGTGGCAGGACTAGCGGGGAAGAGACCCAGTACTTC. Protein sequence: CASSGRTSGEETQYF.

This clonotype was observed a handful of times. The rearrangement links TRBV2 to TRBJ1-6; D unclear. V lost 6 bases and J lost 8, with 11 bases in between. Germline loops: CDR1 SNHLY, CDR2 FYNNEI. The CDR3 sequence is 13 residues long. CDR3 in amino acids: CASSLQLDSPLHF. CDR3 in DNA: TGTGCCAGCAGCCTACAGCTGGATTCACCCCTCCACTTT.

There are many counts of this clonotype. V is TRBV7-9 and J is TRBJ2-7, with D possibly being TRBD1 (8 bases). V lost 10 bases to trimming and J lost 2 bases, with 18 bases between them. CDR1 SEHNR and CDR2 FQNEAQ come from the germline V gene (reference sequence). CDR3 size: 14 residues. The CDR3 bases are TGTGCCACCGGGGGGCAGGGGGCCGCCTACGAGCAGTACTTC. Protein product: CATGGQGAAYEQYF. Full variable domain (outside the CDR3, taken from reference TRBV7-9 and TRBJ2-7): DTGVSQNPRHKITKRGQNVTFRCDPISEHNRLYWYRQTLGQGPEFLTYFQNEAQLEKSRLLSDRFSAERPKGSFSTLEIQRTEQGDSAMYLCATGGQGAAYEQYFGPGTRLTVT.

J is TRBJ2-7 and V is TRBV6-6; D is uncertain. V dropped 2 bases and J dropped 5 bases, with 7 bases sitting between them. CDR1 and CDR2 from the germline V gene are MNHNY and SVGAGI (reference sequence). This CDR3 region has 12 residues. CDR3 DNA sequence: TGTGCCAGCAGTTACGGGTCCAACGAGCAGTACTTC. Translation: CASSYGSNEQYF.

This chain connects TRBV18 to TRBJ1-2; no definite D call. There are 14 residues in the CDR3. Germline V lookup: CDR1 KGHSH, CDR2 LQKENI. The V end lost 7 bases, the J end lost 0 bases, and 12 bases lay between the germline ends. The CDR3 is CASLKEETNYGYTF. CDR3 coding DNA: TGTGCCAGCTTAAAGGAAGAAACTAACTATGGCTACACCTTC.

This clonotype was detected many times. J is TRBJ2-7 and V is TRBV7-8; 8 nucleotides agree with TRBD2. Germline V CDR1 and CDR2: SGHVS, FQNEAQ. The CDR3 spans 15 residues. The V segment lost 5 bases and the J segment 6 bases; nucleotides outside the gene matches: 12. The chain's CDR3 is CASSPTGGEEGEQYF. The CDR3 DNA follows: TGTGCCAGCAGCCCAACCGGGGGGGAAGAGGGCGAGCAGTACTTC.

This clonotype was counted between two and nine times. The rearrangement uses TRBV30 and TRBJ1-3; 10 nucleotides agree with TRBD1. V was pared by 1 base and J by 4 bases, with 4 bases of the junction left unmatched. Germline V gene data show CDR1 as GTSNPN and CDR2 as SVGIG (reference sequence). The CDR3 sequence is 15 residues long. The CDR3 loop is CAWSADRGHGNTIYF. DNA of the CDR3: TGTGCCTGGAGTGCCGACAGGGGGCACGGAAACACCATATATTTT.

With regard to this clonotype: The junction differs from germline at one of its ends, possibly a read error. The chain recombines TRBV11-2 with TRBJ2-7; 7 nucleotides agree with TRBD2. This CDR3 comprises 15 residues. CDR1 and CDR2 from the germline V gene are SGHAT and FQNNGV. The chain's CDR3 is CANSLEGGSKYEQYF. DNA of the CDR3: TGTGCCAACAGCTTAGAGGGCGGGAGTAAATACGAGCAGTACTTC.

Only a few counts were recorded for this clonotype. The chain carries TRBV20-1 and TRBJ2-1, with 11 bases identical to TRBD2. The V and J ends lost 1 base and 9 bases, in that order; junction bases with no gene match: 5. The CDR3 loop spans 14 amino acids. Germline V gives CDR1 DFQATT, CDR2 SNEGSKA (reference sequence). The CDR3 is CSARVAGGPGEQFF. The CDR3 DNA reads TGCAGTGCTAGAGTAGCGGGAGGGCCAGGTGAGCAGTTCTTC.